This T cell receptor beta chain originates from a study of T cell responses to AZD1222 COVID-19 vaccine. Generated by immunoSEQ multiplex PCR, the TCRdb table keeps only in-frame clones and is missing some. Of around 60,000 clones listed, around 81% are singletons. Germline CDR1 is SGDLS and CDR2 is YYNGEE. This CDR3 spans 14 amino acids. Trimming removed 3 bases at V and 8 bases at J, with 17 bases between. Sequencing used peripheral blood, obtained 28 days after the second AZD1222 dose. The genes are TRBV9 and TRBJ1-2, with a weak D call TRBD1 (5 bases). The receptor was isolated from an adult who received the AZD1222 COVID-19 vaccine. CDR3 sequence (DNA): TGTGCCAGCAGCGCTCGAGGGACTACCCACGGCTACACCTTC. Protein: CASSARGTTHGYTF.